The present entry profiles one T cell receptor beta chain with its context. The antigen is not known. It was with a sample-barcoded 5' primer and a J-beta primer mix that a second PCR of about 6 to 12 cycles was run. Using its own MiXCR run on the 5' RACE reads, TCRdb lists one record per CDR3 protein. This table holds 1.8 million or so distinct CDR3 sequences, 39% found once. The ends were cut back, 10 bases at V and 6 bases at J, with 15 bases in the middle. CDR3 size: 12 residues. These data belong to a study of blood T cells in healthy people across ages. Whole-study results and caveats: Changes in expanded clonotypes were possibly confounded, as the CMV status of donors was unknown.

Donation came from healthy Caucasian individuals in Russia who were aged roughly 6 to 95. The authors extracted at least 6 micrograms of total RNA per sample. The chain uses TRBV12-3 or TRBV12-4 and TRBJ1-1; D uncertain. The specimen was blood. The receptor comes from a human donor in good health. The CDR3 sequence is CATRVDWAEAFF. The CDR3 bases are TGTGCCACCCGGGTAGATTGGGCTGAAGCTTTCTTT.